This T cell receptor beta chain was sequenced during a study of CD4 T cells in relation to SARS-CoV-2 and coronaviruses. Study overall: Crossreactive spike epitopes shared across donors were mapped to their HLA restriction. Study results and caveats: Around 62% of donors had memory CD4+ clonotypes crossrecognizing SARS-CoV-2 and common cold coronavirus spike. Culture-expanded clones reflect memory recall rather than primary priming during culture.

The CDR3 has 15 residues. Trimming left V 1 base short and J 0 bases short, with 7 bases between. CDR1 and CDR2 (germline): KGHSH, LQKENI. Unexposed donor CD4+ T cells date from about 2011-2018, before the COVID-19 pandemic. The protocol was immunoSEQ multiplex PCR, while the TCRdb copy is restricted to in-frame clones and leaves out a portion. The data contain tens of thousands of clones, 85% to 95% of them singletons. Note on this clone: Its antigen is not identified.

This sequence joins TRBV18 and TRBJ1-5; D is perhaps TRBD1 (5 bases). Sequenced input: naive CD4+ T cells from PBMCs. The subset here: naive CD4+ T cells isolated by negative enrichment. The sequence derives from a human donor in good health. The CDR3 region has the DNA TGTGCCAGCTCACCACAGGGGAATAGCAATCAGCCCCAGCATTTT. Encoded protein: CASSPQGNSNQPQHF. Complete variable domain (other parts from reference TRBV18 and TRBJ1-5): NAGVMQNPRHLVRRRGQEARLRCSPMKGHSHVYWYRQLPEEGLKFMVYLQKENIIDESGMPKERFSAEFPKEGPSILRIQQVVRGDSAAYFCASSPQGNSNQPQHFGDGTRLSIL.